Included here is one T cell receptor (beta chain) sequence, with context. Its matching antigen is unknown. Clones were sequenced by immunoSEQ multiplex PCR, and TCRdb holds only the in-frame ones, with some missing. The sample has around 400,000 clones, 83% seen once. The treatment here: roughly 19 received Ad26.COV2.S at low or high dose, single or two shots; about 5 received placebo; per-sample allocation not given. Sampling was done on day 63 after the first vaccine or placebo injection. Vaccine was an Ad26 vector expressing Wuhan-strain SARS-CoV-2 spike. This entry belongs to a study of Ad26.COV2.S vaccination and SARS-CoV-2 variants. Whole-study results and caveats: Substantial breadth was reportedly displayed by spike-specific CD8+ and CD4+ T cell responses after vaccination.

The CDR3 totals 20 residues. Germline CDR1 is SGHRS and CDR2 is YFSETQ. V lost 1 base and J lost 0; bases outside the gene matches: 15. This material consisted of peripheral blood, taken in a trial of Ad26.COV2.S vaccine versus placebo. This receptor was taken from a person between 18 and 60 years old who received the Ad26.COV2.S COVID-19 vaccine or a placebo. This sequence joins TRBV5-1 and TRBJ1-1, with 10 positions matching TRBD1. The CDR3 loop reads CASSLWGGTGDLRMNTEAFF. CDR3 nucleotides: TGCGCCAGCAGCTTGTGGGGCGGGACAGGGGATCTTCGTATGAACACTGAAGCTTTCTTT.